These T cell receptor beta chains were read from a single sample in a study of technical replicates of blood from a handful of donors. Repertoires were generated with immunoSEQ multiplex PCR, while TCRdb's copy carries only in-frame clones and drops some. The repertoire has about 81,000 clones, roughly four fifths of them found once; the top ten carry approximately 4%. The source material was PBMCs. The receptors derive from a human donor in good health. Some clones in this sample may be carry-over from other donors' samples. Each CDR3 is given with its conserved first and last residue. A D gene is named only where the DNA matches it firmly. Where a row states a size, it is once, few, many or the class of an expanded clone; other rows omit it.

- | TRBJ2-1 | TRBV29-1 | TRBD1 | CSVEKGQATYNEQFF | TGCAGCGTTGAGAAGGGACAGGCTACCTACAATGAGCAGTTCTTC
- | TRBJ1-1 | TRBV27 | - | CASSFTGVGEAFF | TGTGCCAGCAGTTTCACAGGCGTTGGTGAAGCTTTCTTT
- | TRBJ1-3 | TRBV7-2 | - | CASSLGASSGNTIYF | TGTGCCAGCAGCTTAGGAGCGAGCTCTGGAAACACCATATATTTT
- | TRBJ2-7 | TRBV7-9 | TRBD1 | CASSSGTGPYEQYF | TGTGCCAGCAGCTCCGGGACAGGACCCTACGAGCAGTACTTC
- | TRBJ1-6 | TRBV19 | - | CASQGGISPLHF | TGTGCCAGTCAAGGGGGTATATCACCCCTCCACTTT
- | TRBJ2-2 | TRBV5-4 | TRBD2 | CASSLASGLNTGELFF | TGTGCCAGCAGCTTGGCTAGCGGGCTGAACACCGGGGAGCTGTTTTTT
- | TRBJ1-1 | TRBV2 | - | CASSYRTVSTEAFF | TGTGCCAGCAGCTATAGGACAGTTTCCACTGAAGCTTTCTTT
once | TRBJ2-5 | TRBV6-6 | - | CASSYSKGGQETQYF | TGTGCCAGCAGTTACTCGAAAGGGGGCCAAGAGACCCAGTACTTC
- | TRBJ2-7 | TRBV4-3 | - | CASSQDHAGTSYEQYF | TGCGCCAGCAGCCAAGATCATGCGGGGACCTCCTACGAGCAGTACTTC
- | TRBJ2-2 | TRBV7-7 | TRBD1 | CASSLTGEATGELFF | TGTGCCAGCAGCCTGACAGGGGAGGCCACCGGGGAGCTGTTTTTT
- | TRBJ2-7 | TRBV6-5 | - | CASSYEATSYEQYF | TGTGCCAGCAGTTACGAGGCAACTTCTTACGAGCAGTACTTC
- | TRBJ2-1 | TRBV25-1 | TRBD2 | CASSDVSGRFLGEQFF | TGTGCCAGCAGTGACGTTAGCGGGAGGTTCTTGGGTGAGCAGTTCTTC
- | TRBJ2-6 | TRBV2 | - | CASSGGRQIAGANVLTF | TGTGCCAGCAGTGGGGGGCGACAGATAGCTGGGGCCAACGTCCTGACTTTC
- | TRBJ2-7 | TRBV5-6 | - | CASSLAGVYEQYF | TGTGCCAGCAGCTTAGCAGGGGTCTACGAGCAGTACTTC
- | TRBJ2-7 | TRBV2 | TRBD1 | CASRRQGAPTYEQYF | TGTGCCAGCCGCAGACAGGGGGCCCCCACCTACGAGCAGTACTTC
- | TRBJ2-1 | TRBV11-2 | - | CASSVTSSYNEQFF | TGTGCCAGCAGCGTCACTAGCTCCTACAATGAGCAGTTCTTC
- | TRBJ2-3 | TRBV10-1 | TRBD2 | CASSDLWGGRVDTQYF | TGCGCCAGCAGTGACCTCTGGGGCGGGAGGGTTGATACGCAGTATTTT
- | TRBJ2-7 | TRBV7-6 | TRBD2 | CASSLRTSSGRAYEQYF | TGTGCCAGCAGCTTGAGGACTAGCAGCGGAAGGGCCTACGAGCAGTACTTC
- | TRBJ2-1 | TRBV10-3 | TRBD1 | CAITGQGGLGEQFF | TGTGCCATCACGGGACAGGGTGGATTGGGTGAGCAGTTCTTC
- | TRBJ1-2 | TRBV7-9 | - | CASSGEGLGNYGYTF | TGTGCCAGCAGCGGAGAGGGACTGGGAAACTATGGCTACACCTTC
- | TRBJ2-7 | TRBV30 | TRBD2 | CAWSEGGSGSPEQYF | TGTGCCTGGAGTGAGGGCGGGAGCGGATCCCCCGAGCAGTACTTC
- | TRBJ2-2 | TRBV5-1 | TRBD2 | CASSLARYATGLESTGELFF | TGCGCCAGCAGCTTGGCCCGTTACGCAACGGGACTAGAGAGCACCGGGGAGCTGTTTTTT
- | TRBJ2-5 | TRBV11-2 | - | CASSSFRQRLQETQYF | TGTGCCAGCAGCTCATTTCGACAGCGATTACAAGAGACCCAGTACTTC
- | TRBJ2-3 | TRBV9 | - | CASSVAPQDTQYF | TGTGCCAGCAGCGTAGCCCCGCAGGATACGCAGTATTTT
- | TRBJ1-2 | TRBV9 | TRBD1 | CASSEGDRGNDNGYTF | TGTGCCAGCAGCGAGGGGGACAGGGGAAATGATAATGGCTACACCTTC